This TCR beta chain was sequenced during a study of cytomegalovirus exposure and HLA in healthy donors. Study overall: From HLA-typed donors, an early data release held some 80 million unique TCRs. Study-level findings and limits: Later analysis associated a missense DCLRE1C variant with TCR beta V- and J-gene trimming. HLA allele associations emerged for about 16,000 TCR beta sequences in a later analysis, at 0.05 false discovery rate. In a later analysis, across HLA loci, associated TCR counts were highest for DRB1, lowest for HLA-C.

As to this clone: Its cognate antigen is unknown.

The CDR3 totals 14 residues. V was trimmed by 3 bases and J by 4 bases, leaving 12 bases between them. The germline gives CDR1 LNHDA, CDR2 SQIVND (reference sequence). The PCR made use of 60 Vbeta and 13 Jbeta primers. Sequencing was performed with immunoSEQ multiplex PCR; in TCRdb, only in-frame clones are kept and a portion is missing. In the table there are about 130,000 clones, about 71% of which are singletons. Sequenced: PBMCs. The clonotype was recovered from a woman aged 45 to 65 in good health and CMV-seronegative. The chain employs TRBV19 and TRBJ1-1; D perhaps matches TRBD1 (6 bases). The CDR3 DNA sequence: TGTGCCAGTAGTATCACAGGGTACGGCACTGAAGCTTTCTTT. Protein sequence: CASSITGYGTEAFF.